This TCR beta chain was retrieved from a study of response to subunit inactivated influenza vaccine (dated by TCRdb to the late 2010s). General notes on the study: The study used deep quantitative T cell receptor repertoire profiling to track responses to a trivalent subunit inactivated influenza vaccine. Findings and caveats that apply to the study as a whole: According to the authors, only a limited number of new T cells may be recruited by each seasonal influenza vaccination.

Library prep was done by RT-PCR. Reads for this sample came from an Illumina HiSeq 2500. TCRdb applied fastp at Q25 and MiXCR to the public reads, then kept only in-frame beta chains. Rows with a matching CDR3 protein are joined into one entry that keeps the most common DNA and genes. Present in this sample are around 570,000 distinct CDR3 sequences, around 11% of which were seen just once. Jointly, the top ten make up approximately 9.9% of the sample. In its sample, this clonotype was seen many times. Its antigen specificity is not known. Per-base qualities were not stored, and no clone one base away is much larger. The CDR3 has 14 amino acids, counting the end cysteine and phenylalanine. Kept here is only the CDR3 DNA, which spans 42 bases and is read in frame from base 1. Looking up the germline V gene yields CDR1 MGHDK and CDR2 SYGVNS. V is reduced by 1 base and J by 4 bases, leaving a spacing of 9 bases between them.

These data were also filed under a second study, of T cells expressing NK-cell markers. In that second paper, the authors write: 5'RACE template switching, by which a universal primer site and unique molecular identifiers were added, was used to make TCR beta cDNA libraries. Three sorted T-cell subsets (CD3+CD56+NKG2C+, CD3+CD56+NKG2C- and CD3+CD56-NKG2C+) from under 10 donors had their TCR beta-chain repertoires profiled. Seven of the eight sequenced donors were HCMV-seropositive and one was HCMV-seronegative. In several experiments an anti-gammadeltaTCR antibody was added to restrict sorting to alphabetaTCR-expressing T cells. In six donors, the dominant CD3+CD56+NKG2C+ clonotypes were among the top 10 CD8+ clonotypes and accounted for roughly 1.0-7.0% of CD8+ T cells. Those dominant clonotypes were again the most abundant among CD3+CD56-NKG2C+ cells in several donors, at roughly 25-60.1%. Whether the expanded NKG2C-expressing T cell clones were specific for HCMV antigens was left unclear. Randomly selected healthy volunteers, three men and five women, were used as the eight sequenced donors. A commercial ELISA kit detecting HCMV-specific IgG in serum was used to determine HCMV serostatus. Ficoll density gradient centrifugation was used to isolate peripheral blood mononuclear cells from blood. For six donors, bulk peripheral blood T-cell repertoires were also sequenced from unsorted PBMC. Priming for cDNA synthesis came from the TCR beta constant segment, and two successive PCR amplification steps followed. The libraries were sequenced on Illumina HiSeq 2000/2500, MiSeq or NextSeq, producing 2 x 150 bp reads. MIGEC was used to demultiplex reads and group the reads by UMI, and MiTCR was used to assemble and quantify clonotypes. To remove erroneous sequences, TCR cDNA sequences were retained only when supported by two or more reads. Downstream repertoire analysis used the tcR package, and clonotypes were matched across fractions by CDR3 nucleotide sequence plus V segment. VDJmatch was used to annotate antigen specificity against VDJdb, with one amino acid substitution in CDR3 permitted.

The source was PBMCs from blood, collected on the day of vaccination. Recombination connected TRBV25-1 to TRBJ2-3, with no confidently assigned D gene. This clonotype was sampled from a man in his forties or fifties who received an inactivated influenza vaccine. Donor details come from another sample of the same person, matched by shared clones. CDR3 loop: CASSEFRTADTQYF. The DNA is as follows: TGTGCCAGCAGTGAATTTAGGACGGCAGATACGCAGTATTTT.